This T cell receptor (beta chain) came from a study of T-cell reconstitution after alpha-beta-depleted transplantation in children. Unique molecular identifiers were incorporated when the TCRbeta library was constructed. TCRdb independently ran MiXCR on the PCR reads; one entry per CDR3 protein. The sample consists of about 980,000 distinct CDR3 sequences, roughly 29% of them appearing once. Study-wide findings and caveats: About two months after transplant, alpha-beta T cells reportedly came from several hundred expanded graft clones. T-cell numbers and diversity one year post-transplant derived largely from freshly generated T cells. Day-60 TCRbeta diversity that was high in some patients was derived from surviving recipient T cells and thymic progenitors.

This clonotype was recorded many times. Antigen unknown. One end of the junction does not line up with germline, which may come from a read error. The CDR3 runs 13 residues. The germline CDR1 and CDR2 sequences are SGHRS and YFSETQ. The chain employs TRBV5-1 and TRBJ1-1; possible D gene TRBD1, 5 bases. Sequencing was performed on PBMCs, mostly from graft donor cells, taken 360 days after TCRalphabeta/CD19-depleted stem cell transplant. This receptor was obtained from a boy under three years old who had a stem cell transplant for SCID, so the T cells may come from the graft donor. As DNA, the CDR3 is TGTGCCAGCAGCTCGACAGTGAACACTGAAGCTTTCTTT. It translates to CASSSTVNTEAFF. Filled out from reference TRBV5-1 and TRBJ1-1, the complete variable domain reads KAGVTQTPRYLIKTRGQQVTLSCSPISGHRSVSWYQQTPGQGLQFLFEYFSETQRNKGNFPGRFSGRQFSNSRSEMNVSTLELGDSALYLCASSSTVNTEAFFGQGTRLTVV.